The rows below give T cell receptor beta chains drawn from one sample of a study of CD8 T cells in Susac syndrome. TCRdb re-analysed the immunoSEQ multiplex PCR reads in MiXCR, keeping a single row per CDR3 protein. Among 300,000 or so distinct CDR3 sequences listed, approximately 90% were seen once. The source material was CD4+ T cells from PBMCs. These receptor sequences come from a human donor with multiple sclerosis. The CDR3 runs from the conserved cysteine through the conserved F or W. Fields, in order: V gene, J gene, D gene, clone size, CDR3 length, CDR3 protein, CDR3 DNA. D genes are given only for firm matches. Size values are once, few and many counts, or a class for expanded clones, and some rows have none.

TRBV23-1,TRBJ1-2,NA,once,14,CASSQSSGVYGYTF,TGCGCCAGCAGTCAATCGTCAGGGGTCTATGGCTACACCTTC
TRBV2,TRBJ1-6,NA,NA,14,CASSGGADGSPLHF,TGTGCCAGCAGTGGCGGGGCCGACGGGTCACCCCTCCACTTT
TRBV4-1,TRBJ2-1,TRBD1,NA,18,CASSQLQGKVSSYNEQFF,TGCGCCAGCAGCCAATTACAGGGGAAAGTGAGCTCCTACAATGAGCAGTTCTTC
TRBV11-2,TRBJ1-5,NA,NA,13,CASSLDLRGPQHF,TGTGCCAGCAGCTTAGATCTAAGGGGGCCCCAGCATTTT
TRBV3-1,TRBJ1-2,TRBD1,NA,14,CASSQGNRGSRFTF,TGTGCCAGCAGCCAAGGAAACAGGGGCTCTAGGTTCACCTTC
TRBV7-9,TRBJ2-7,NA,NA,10,CAKKTRYRDF,TGTGCCAAAAAGACCCGGTACAGGGACTTC
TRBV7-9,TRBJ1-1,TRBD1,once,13,CASSPGTGLEAFF,TGTGCCAGCAGTCCGGGGACAGGGCTCGAAGCTTTCTTT
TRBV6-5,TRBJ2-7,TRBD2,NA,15,CASSAPSGTTYEQYF,TGTGCCAGCAGCGCGCCTAGCGGGACAACCTACGAGCAGTACTTC
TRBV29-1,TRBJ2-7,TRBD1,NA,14,CSVETTGVQDEQYF,TGCAGCGTTGAAACGACAGGGGTTCAGGACGAGCAGTACTTC
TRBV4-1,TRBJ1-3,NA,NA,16,CASSQDPGFSGNTIYF,TGCGCCAGCAGCCAAGACCCAGGATTCTCTGGAAACACCATATATTTT
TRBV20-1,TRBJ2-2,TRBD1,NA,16,CSAPPAGTGDTGELFF,TGCAGTGCACCTCCCGCCGGGACAGGGGACACCGGGGAGCTGTTTTTT
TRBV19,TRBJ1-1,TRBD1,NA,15,CASSIGGTGGTEAFF,TGTGCCAGTAGTATCGGCGGGACAGGGGGCACTGAAGCTTTCTTT
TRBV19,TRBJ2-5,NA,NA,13,CASSPRGQETQYF,TGTGCCAGTAGCCCCCGGGGCCAAGAGACCCAGTACTTC
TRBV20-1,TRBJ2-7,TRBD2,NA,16,CSARTVGRGTSYEQYF,TGCAGTGCTAGGACCGTAGGGCGGGGGACTTCCTACGAGCAGTACTTC
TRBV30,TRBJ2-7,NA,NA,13,CAWAGTLAYEQYF,TGTGCCTGGGCCGGGACGTTGGCCTACGAGCAGTACTTC
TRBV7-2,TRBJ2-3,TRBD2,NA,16,CASSLGGGPYTDTQYF,TGTGCCAGCAGCTTAGGCGGGGGACCCTACACAGATACGCAGTATTTT
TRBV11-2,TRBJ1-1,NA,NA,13,CASSVQKNTEAFF,TGTGCCAGCAGCGTTCAGAAGAACACTGAAGCTTTCTTT
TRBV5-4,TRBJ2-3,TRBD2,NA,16,CASTLGGGLEGDTQYF,TGTGCCAGCACCCTCGGAGGCGGACTAGAGGGGGATACGCAGTATTTT
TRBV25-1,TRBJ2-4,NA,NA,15,CASSDPSGSKNIQYF,TGTGCCAGCAGTGACCCCTCAGGTTCCAAAAACATTCAGTACTTC
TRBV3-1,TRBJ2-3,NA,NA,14,CASSQVLHVDTQYF,TGTGCCAGCAGCCAAGTCTTACACGTAGATACGCAGTATTTT
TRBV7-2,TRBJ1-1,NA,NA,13,CASSLTRWLGAFF,TGTGCCAGCAGCTTAACTCGATGGTTGGGCGCTTTCTTT
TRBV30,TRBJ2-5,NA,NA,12,CAWSRYQETQYF,TGTGCCTGGAGTCGATACCAAGAGACCCAGTACTTC
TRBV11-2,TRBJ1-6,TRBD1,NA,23,CASSSNLPGQVAFRNPDNSPLHF,TGTGCCAGCAGCTCCAACCTTCCGGGACAGGTCGCGTTCAGGAACCCGGATAATTCACCCCTCCACTTT
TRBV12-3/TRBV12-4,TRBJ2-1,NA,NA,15,CASSLQRHPYNEQFF,TGTGCCAGCAGTCTCCAGAGACACCCTTACAATGAGCAGTTCTTC
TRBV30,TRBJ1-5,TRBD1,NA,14,CAWRPTGEWEPQHF,TGTGCCTGGAGACCAACAGGGGAGTGGGAGCCCCAGCATTTT
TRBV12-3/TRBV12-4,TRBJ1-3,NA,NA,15,CASRPPGVSGNTIYF,TGTGCCAGCAGGCCCCCAGGGGTATCTGGAAACACCATATATTTT
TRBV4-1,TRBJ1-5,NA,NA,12,CASSQVLGPQHF,TGCGCCAGCAGCCAAGTCCTGGGGCCCCAGCATTTT
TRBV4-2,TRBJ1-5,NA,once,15,CASSQNRESSEPQHF,TGTGCCAGCAGCCAAAACAGGGAGTCAAGTGAGCCCCAGCATTTT